These 15 T cell receptor beta chains share one sample of origin, sequenced in a study of neurological immune-mediated disorders. MiXCR was run by TCRdb on the 5' RACE reads, yielding one entry per CDR3 protein. The data show around 46,000 distinct CDR3 sequences, with 1.9% seen just once and roughly 2% held by the top ten. The sequenced material came from PBMCs. The receptors derive from a woman aged 40 to 55 with multiple sclerosis.

At least ten counts were recorded for this clonotype. The rearrangement joins TRBV5-1 to TRBJ2-6; D is ambiguous. With 8 bases removed from V and 4 bases from J, the gap between germline ends came to 13 bases. The germline gives CDR1 SGHRS, CDR2 YFSETQ. The CDR3 has 14 amino acids. CDR3 nucleotides: TGCGCCAGTGGTTCCGCGGCGGGGGCCAACGTCCTGACTTTC. This codes for CASGSAAGANVLTF. The full variable domain, in which reference TRBV5-1 and TRBJ2-6 provide the parts outside the CDR3, is KAGVTQTPRYLIKTRGQQVTLSCSPISGHRSVSWYQQTPGQGLQFLFEYFSETQRNKGNFPGRFSGRQFSNSRSEMNVSTLELGDSALYLCASGSAAGANVLTFGAGSRLTVL.

The gene calls are TRBV12-3 or TRBV12-4 and TRBJ1-5; 9 positions agree with TRBD1. This CDR3 contains 16 residues. The junction had 9 bases not matched to a gene; V was cut back by 4 bases and J by 5 bases. CDR3: CASSSGTGTRDQPQHF. DNA for the CDR3: TGTGCCAGCAGTTCCGGGACAGGGACTCGGGATCAGCCCCAGCATTTT.

This clonotype occurred many times. The J gene is TRBJ2-6, the V gene TRBV12-3 or TRBV12-4, with 7 positions matching TRBD1. This CDR3 region has 22 residues. V lost 3 bases, J lost 2 bases, and 22 bases stayed unmatched. The CDR3 nucleotides are TGTGCCAGCAGTTTGGTTCTGAGGATAAATACTCAAGACAGGGCTGGGGCCAACGTCCTGACTTTC. This translates into CASSLVLRINTQDRAGANVLTF.

At least ten counts were recorded for this clonotype. The chain couples TRBV7-2 to TRBJ1-6; weak D call: TRBD1 (5 bases). With 3 bases removed from V and 6 bases from J, the gap between germline ends came to 9 bases. Germline V gives CDR1 SGHTA, CDR2 FQGNSA. There are 14 residues in the CDR3. The CDR3 DNA sequence: TGTGCCAGCAGCTTGGGACTGATTAATTCACCCCTCCACTTT. It translates to CASSLGLINSPLHF.

This clonotype has ten or more counts. The rearrangement uses TRBV20-1 and TRBJ2-7; D tentatively fits TRBD1 or TRBD2 (6 bases each). Germline-derived CDR1 and CDR2 are DFQATT and SNEGSKA (reference sequence). The CDR3 has 14 residues. Deletions cut 5 bases from V and 1 base from J, with 15 bases between. CDR3 amino acids: CSAVPGGPSYEQYF. Written as DNA, the CDR3 is TGCAGTGCTGTCCCCGGGGGCCCTTCCTACGAGCAGTACTTC.

This clonotype was seen at least ten times. This rearrangement joins TRBV5-1 to TRBJ2-7, with D tentatively TRBD2 (5 bases). Germline V gives CDR1 SGHRS, CDR2 YFSETQ. V shed 4 bases and J shed 2 bases, with 13 bases lying between them. The CDR3 is made up of 14 amino acids. CDR3 coding DNA: TGCGCCAGCAGCCTTCGGGGTAGCGCCTACGAGCAGTACTTC. Amino acid sequence: CASSLRGSAYEQYF.

This clonotype was recorded at least ten times. The V and J genes are TRBV20-1 and TRBJ1-2; 7 bases are a match to TRBD1. Germline values: CDR1 DFQATT, CDR2 SNEGSKA (reference sequence). CDR3 length equals 14 residues. V shed 3 bases, J shed 4 bases, and the junction held 8 bases outside the gene matches. The CDR3 DNA sequence: TGCAGTGCTAGTGGGGACAGTTCCTTCTATGGCTACACCTTC. Translating gives CSASGDSSFYGYTF.

This clonotype occurred many times. The J gene is TRBJ2-2, the V gene TRBV20-1, with D possibly matching TRBD1 (5 bases). Trimming took 0 bases from V and 3 from J, leaving 11 bases between them. Germline values: CDR1 DFQATT, CDR2 SNEGSKA (reference sequence). This CDR3 comprises 15 residues. The CDR3 nucleotides are TGCAGTGCTAGAGATGGGGCTGGGGACACCGGGGAGCTGTTTTTT. Residues: CSARDGAGDTGELFF.

This clonotype has at least ten counts. The chain recombines TRBV6-5 with TRBJ1-2; 7 nucleotides match TRBD1. Trimming took 3 bases from V and 6 from J; bases not matched to a gene: 7. The CDR3 is 14 amino acids. The germline CDR1 and CDR2 sequences are MNHEY and SVGAGI. CDR3 nucleotides: TGTGCCAGCAGTTATTATGCAGGGGGTGATGGCTACACCTTC. Protein product: CASSYYAGGDGYTF.

This clonotype was observed at least ten times. The chain carries TRBV12-3 or TRBV12-4 and TRBJ1-2; 9 bases line up with TRBD1. There are 14 residues in the CDR3. Trimming at V came to 0 bases and at J to 10 bases, leaving 6 bases not matched to a gene. The CDR3 region is CASSLAETGGSYTF. CDR3 DNA: TGTGCCAGCAGTTTAGCTGAGACAGGGGGGTCCTACACCTTC.

This clonotype was seen ten or more times. The CDR3 sequence: CASSTGANVLTF. In nucleotides, the CDR3 is TGTGCCAGTAGCACTGGGGCCAACGTCCTGACTTTC. The gene calls are TRBV19 and TRBJ2-6; D gene ambiguous. Germline V CDR1 and CDR2: LNHDA, SQIVND (reference sequence). This CDR3 has 12 amino acids. Deletions cut 6 bases from V and 2 bases from J, with 2 bases between.

V and J are TRBV6-5 and TRBJ1-4; D unclear. The germline CDR1 and CDR2 sequences are MNHEY and SVGAGI. CDR3 length: 13 amino acids. V lost 6 bases and J lost 8, with 13 bases in between. Here the CDR3 DNA reads TGTGCCAGCAGCCCAGGTGGTAGGGAAAAACTGTTTTTT. Translation gives CASSPGGREKLFF.

A few counts support this clonotype. This rearrangement joins TRBV18 to TRBJ1-3, with TRBD1 matching 9 bases. The CDR3 runs 16 residues. V lost 5 bases and J lost 2; bases outside the gene matches: 7. Germline values: CDR1 KGHSH, CDR2 LQKENI. The CDR3 sequence: CASSSRQGEPGNTIYF. The CDR3 DNA is TGTGCCAGCTCATCAAGACAGGGGGAGCCTGGAAACACCATATATTTT.

Ten or more counts support this clonotype. The chain combines TRBV5-1 with TRBJ2-2; TRBD1 might be the D (6 bases). This CDR3 is 16 amino acids long. V lost 3 bases and J lost 4, with 16 bases in between. Germline V gene sequence: CDR1 SGHRS, CDR2 YFSETQ. The CDR3 sequence is CASSSPPGQTTGELFF. DNA of the CDR3: TGCGCCAGCAGCTCGCCCCCGGGACAAACCACCGGGGAGCTGTTTTTT.

Ten or more counts support this clonotype. V and J are TRBV5-1 and TRBJ2-1; D not resolved. Trimming took 4 bases from V and 5 from J, leaving 10 bases between them. Germline loops: CDR1 SGHRS, CDR2 YFSETQ. The CDR3 consists of 13 residues. This chain's CDR3 is CASSLIPNNEQFF. CDR3 in DNA: TGCGCCAGCAGCCTGATCCCCAACAATGAGCAGTTCTTC. Complete variable domain (other parts from reference TRBV5-1 and TRBJ2-1): KAGVTQTPRYLIKTRGQQVTLSCSPISGHRSVSWYQQTPGQGLQFLFEYFSETQRNKGNFPGRFSGRQFSNSRSEMNVSTLELGDSALYLCASSLIPNNEQFFGPGTRLTVL.